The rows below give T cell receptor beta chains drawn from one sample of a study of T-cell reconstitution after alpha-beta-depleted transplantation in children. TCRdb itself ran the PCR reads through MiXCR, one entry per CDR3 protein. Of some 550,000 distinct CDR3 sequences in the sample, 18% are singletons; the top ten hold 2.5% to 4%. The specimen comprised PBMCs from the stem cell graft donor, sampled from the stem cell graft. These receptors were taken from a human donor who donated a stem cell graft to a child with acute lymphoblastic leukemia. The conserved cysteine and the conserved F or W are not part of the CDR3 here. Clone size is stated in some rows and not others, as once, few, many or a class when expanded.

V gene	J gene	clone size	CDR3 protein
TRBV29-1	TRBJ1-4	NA	SVRGSHEKLF
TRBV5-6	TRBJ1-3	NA	ASSLINLDGISGNTIY
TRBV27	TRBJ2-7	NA	ASSPAVEGYEQY
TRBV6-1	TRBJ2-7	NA	ASSQGLSSYEQY
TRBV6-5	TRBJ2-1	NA	ASSFERVINEQF
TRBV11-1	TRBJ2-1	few	ASSHSSPLSGSYHNEQF
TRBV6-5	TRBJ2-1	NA	ASSSLTAGSSYNEQF
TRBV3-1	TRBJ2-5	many	ASSWDSEETQY
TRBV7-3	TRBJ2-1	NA	ASSSPGRALEQF
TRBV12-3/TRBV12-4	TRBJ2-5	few	ASSGSGIQETQY
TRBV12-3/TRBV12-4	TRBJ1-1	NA	ASSWGTPEAF
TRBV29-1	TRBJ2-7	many	SVELAATYEQY